The 32 T cell receptor beta chains presented below share a single source sample, sequenced in a study of T cell responses to AZD1222 COVID-19 vaccine. Clones were sequenced by immunoSEQ multiplex PCR, and TCRdb holds only the in-frame ones, with some missing. The table shows approximately 100,000 clones, with roughly nine tenths occurring only once. The specimen comprised peripheral blood, sampled on day 0 of AZD1222 vaccination. These receptors were obtained from an adult in good health.

This clone is judged medium-sized. V gene TRBV7-8 combines with J gene TRBJ2-2; TRBD1 matches at 7 bases. From germline, CDR1 is SGHVS and CDR2 FQNEAQ. The CDR3 length is 19 residues. V lost 1 base, J lost 2 bases, and 13 bases stayed unmatched. CDR3 amino acids: CASSLVLTGARGNTGELFF. The CDR3 DNA follows: TGTGCCAGCAGCTTAGTGCTTACAGGGGCGAGGGGAAACACCGGGGAGCTGTTTTTT.

The J gene is TRBJ1-1, the V gene TRBV5-5; 8 positions match TRBD1. The CDR3 is 15 amino acids. Germline V lookup: CDR1 SGHKS, CDR2 YYEKEE (reference sequence). The ends lost 3 bases at V and 6 bases at J; junction bases unmatched: 10. The CDR3 nucleotides read TGTGCCAGCAGCTCCTTAGCAGGGGGCGAGGCTGAAGCTTTCTTT. Translated: CASSSLAGGEAEAFF.

This sequence joins TRBV19 and TRBJ2-2; no clear D. The CDR3 is 14 amino acids. Trimming took off 10 bases at V and 6 bases at J, with 18 bases between the two ends. CDR1 LNHDA and CDR2 SQIVND come from the germline V gene (reference sequence). This CDR3 is CATRGKLLPGELFF. CDR3 DNA sequence: TGTGCCACCCGTGGGAAGCTTCTCCCCGGGGAGCTGTTTTTT.

J is TRBJ2-1 and V is TRBV3-1 (or the pseudogene TRBV3-2); no firm D call. CDR3 length equals 14 residues. V dropped 1 base and J dropped 6 bases, with 10 bases sitting between them. Germline V gene data show CDR1 as LGHDT and CDR2 as YNNKEL (reference sequence). Here the CDR3 DNA reads TGTGCCAGCAGCCAAGTTGGGCCTGGCAATGAGCAGTTCTTC. Translated, it gives CASSQVGPGNEQFF.

The chain employs TRBV14 and TRBJ1-5, with 7 bases fitting TRBD1. The CDR3 consists of 18 residues. The germline V gene encodes CDR1 SGHDN and CDR2 FVKESK. The V gene end was trimmed by 2 bases and the J gene end by 1 base; junction bases not matched to a gene: 11. The CDR3 reads CASSQPGRAGGSNQPQHF. CDR3 nucleotide sequence: TGTGCCAGCAGCCAACCCGGGAGGGCAGGGGGAAGCAATCAGCCCCAGCATTTT. Based on the CDR3 plus reference TRBV14 and TRBJ1-5, the full variable domain is EAGVTQFPSHSVIEKGQTVTLRCDPISGHDNLYWYRRVMGKEIKFLLHFVKESKQDESGMPNNRFLAERTGGTYSTLKVQPAELEDSGVYFCASSQPGRAGGSNQPQHFGDGTRLSIL.

V usage is TRBV24-1 and J usage is TRBJ1-5, with D tentatively TRBD1 (5 bases). The germline gives CDR1 KGHDR, CDR2 SFDVKD. V lost 4 bases to trimming and J lost 6 bases, with 15 bases between them. CDR3 length: 15 residues. The CDR3 DNA sequence: TGTGCCACCAGTGAAGGGGCAGGGTTGGGTCAGCCCCAGCATTTT. Translating it yields CATSEGAGLGQPQHF.

The gene calls are TRBV7-2 and TRBJ1-1; D is undetermined. The CDR3 is 15 residues long. V shed 1 base and J shed 0 bases, with 9 bases lying between them. Germline CDR1 is SGHTA and CDR2 is FQGNSA. The CDR3 here is CASSLGVGMNTEAFF. The CDR3 coding sequence is TGTGCCAGCAGCTTAGGGGTTGGAATGAACACTGAAGCTTTCTTT.

The rearrangement links TRBV12-3 or TRBV12-4 to TRBJ2-3; possibly TRBD1 for D (6 bases). V lost 6 bases and J 8 bases, leaving 12 bases between the germline ends. The CDR3 has 12 residues. The CDR3 DNA sequence: TGTGCCAGCAGCCCACAGGGCGGTACGCAGTATTTT. Translated: CASSPQGGTQYF.

The rearrangement links TRBV28 to TRBJ1-2, with 9 nucleotides matching TRBD1. The germline V gene has CDR1 MDHEN and CDR2 SYDVKM. The CDR3 covers 16 residues. V lost 2 bases and J lost 2; bases outside the gene matches: 6. The CDR3 protein is CASSLEGQGINYGYTF. CDR3 coding DNA: TGTGCCAGCAGTTTAGAGGGACAGGGAATCAACTATGGCTACACCTTC.

The chain links TRBV3-1 (or the pseudogene TRBV3-2) to TRBJ1-3; D call uncertain. CDR1 and CDR2 from the germline V gene are LGHDT and YNNKEL (reference sequence). This CDR3 is built from 16 residues. Trimming shortened V by 0 bases and J by 6 bases, and 15 bases separated the two germline ends. DNA of the CDR3: TGTGCCAGCAGCCAAGATTACCGGACCTTTGAAAACACCATATATTTT. It codes for CASSQDYRTFENTIYF.

The chain links TRBV7-2 to TRBJ2-3, with TRBD2 matching 9 bases. The V gene end was trimmed by 4 bases and the J gene end by 4 bases; junction bases not matched to a gene: 9. This CDR3 has 16 residues. Germline CDR1 SGHTA, CDR2 FQGNSA. CDR3 coding DNA: TGTGCCAGCAGCTCGGGACTAGCAGGCCCTTCAGATACGCAGTATTTT. This translates into CASSSGLAGPSDTQYF.

The CDR3 protein is CASSGGGNQPQHF. The DNA for the CDR3 is TGTGCCAGCAGTGGCGGAGGCAATCAGCCCCAGCATTTT. This chain uses TRBV28 with TRBJ1-5; D is undetermined. V gave up 5 bases and J gave up 2 bases, with 7 bases separating them. The CDR3 has 13 amino acids. CDR1 MDHEN and CDR2 SYDVKM come from the germline V gene.

This clone appeared a few times. The chain carries TRBV28 and TRBJ2-7; D may be TRBD1 (5 bases). The CDR3 runs 14 residues. Trimming took off 5 bases at V and 3 bases at J, with 14 bases between the two ends. Germline V gene data show CDR1 as MDHEN and CDR2 as SYDVKM. CDR3 sequence: CASSKGVSIYEQYF. Here the CDR3 DNA reads TGTGCCAGCAGTAAAGGGGTTTCTATCTACGAGCAGTACTTC.

The chain couples TRBV5-6 to TRBJ2-1; the match to TRBD2 covers 9 bases. The CDR3 sequence is 15 residues long. V lost 1 base to trimming and J lost 5 bases; unmatched junction nucleotides: 4. Per the germline V gene, CDR1 is SGHDT and CDR2 is YYEEEE. CDR3 loop: CASSLFAGGHNEQFF. The CDR3 nucleotides are TGTGCCAGCAGCTTGTTTGCGGGGGGGCACAATGAGCAGTTCTTC. The complete variable domain, with remaining parts taken from reference TRBV5-6 and TRBJ2-1, reads DAGVTQSPTHLIKTRGQQVTLRCSPKSGHDTVSWYQQALGQGPQFIFQYYEEEERQRGNFPDRFSGHQFPNYSSELNVNALLLGDSALYLCASSLFAGGHNEQFFGPGTRLTVL.

Remarks on this clone: Mismatch with germline at one junction end may stem from a read error. J is TRBJ1-4 and V is TRBV27, with D tentatively TRBD1 (6 bases). The CDR3 length is 14 residues. In germline, CDR1 is MNHEY, CDR2 SMNVEV (reference sequence). The CDR3 DNA reads as TGTGCCGGCAGTTTAAACAGGGATGATGAAAAACTGTTTTTT. This sequence encodes CAGSLNRDDEKLFF.

The J gene is TRBJ2-5, the V gene TRBV4-2; the match to TRBD2 covers 7 bases. Trimming removed 1 base from V and 5 bases from J; junction bases left unmatched: 7. Germline CDR1 LGHNA, CDR2 YNFKEQ. The CDR3 length is 15 residues. The CDR3 DNA sequence: TGTGCCAGCAGCCAAGCGGCGGGGGTTCACGAGACCCAGTACTTC. This encodes CASSQAAGVHETQYF.

The V call is TRBV9, the J call TRBJ1-3, with 10 nucleotides matching TRBD1. The V gene end was trimmed by 3 bases and the J gene end by 4 bases; junction bases not matched to a gene: 1. Germline V CDR1 and CDR2: SGDLS, YYNGEE. The CDR3 has 14 amino acids. The CDR3 loop reads CASSEGQGGNTIYF. The CDR3 nucleotides read TGTGCCAGCAGCGAGGGACAGGGGGGAAACACCATATATTTT.

The rearrangement links TRBV7-9 to TRBJ2-2; the match to TRBD1 covers 7 bases. The junction had 10 bases not matched to a gene; V was cut back by 5 bases and J by 4 bases. The germline CDR1 and CDR2 sequences are SEHNR and FQNEAQ (reference sequence). The CDR3 has 16 amino acids. CDR3: CASSLRQGRGTGELFF. The CDR3 DNA is TGTGCCAGCAGCCTTAGACAGGGTCGAGGCACCGGGGAGCTGTTTTTT.

This rearrangement joins TRBV7-9 to TRBJ2-1, with 7 bases lining up with TRBD2. The CDR3 length is 13 residues. V lost 6 bases, J lost 7 bases, and 6 bases stayed unmatched. Germline V gene sequence: CDR1 SEHNR, CDR2 FQNEAQ (reference sequence). DNA of the CDR3: TGTGCCAGCAGTCGGGGGGAGAAGAATGAGCAGTTCTTC. It specifies CASSRGEKNEQFF.

V is TRBV6-2 or TRBV6-3 and J is TRBJ1-1; D call uncertain. The V gene lost 9 bases and the J gene lost 7 bases, with 15 bases spanning the gap. Germline CDR1 MNHEY, CDR2 SVGEGT. CDR3 size: 12 residues. CDR3 region: CASSRGVVEAFF. CDR3 DNA: TGTGCCAGTAGCCGTGGGGTGGTTGAAGCTTTCTTT.

The rearrangement links TRBV10-3 to TRBJ1-2, with D unclear. The germline V gene encodes CDR1 ENHRY and CDR2 SYGVKD. The CDR3 runs to 16 residues. V lost 8 bases, J lost 5 bases, and 24 bases lay in between. The DNA of the CDR3 is TGTGCCATCTCCCCGGAACCTATCGGGGTTCTGTATGGCTACACCTTC. Amino acids: CAISPEPIGVLYGYTF.

This sequence joins TRBV6-4 and TRBJ2-2, with 8 positions matching TRBD1. The V gene end was trimmed by 0 bases and the J gene end by 4 bases; junction bases not matched to a gene: 4. In germline, CDR1 is MRHNA, CDR2 SNTAGT. This CDR3 is built from 16 residues. In nucleotides, the CDR3 is TGTGCCAGCAGTGACTCGACGGGACAGGCCACCGGGGAGCTGTTTTTT. Its protein product is CASSDSTGQATGELFF.

The V gene is TRBV28, the J gene TRBJ2-7; 8 positions agree with TRBD2. After removal of 5 bases from V and 7 bases from J, the junction contained 10 bases not matched to a gene. The CDR3 covers 14 residues. Germline CDR1 and CDR2: MDHEN and SYDVKM. CDR3 in DNA: TGTGCCAGCAGTCCCTCTGAGCGGGGGAGGGAGCAGTACTTC. Translating it yields CASSPSERGREQYF.

J is TRBJ1-2 and V is TRBV7-9; no reliable D call. Trimming took off 2 bases at V and 2 bases at J, with 9 bases between the two ends. CDR3 length: 14 amino acids. Germline CDR1 reads SEHNR; CDR2 reads FQNEAQ (reference sequence). The CDR3 sequence is CASSLRAGNYGYTF. The CDR3, as DNA: TGTGCCAGCAGCTTACGGGCAGGAAACTATGGCTACACCTTC.

V usage is TRBV11-2 and J usage is TRBJ1-2; a weak D match, TRBD1 (6 bases). This CDR3 contains 14 residues. The germline V gene encodes CDR1 SGHAT and CDR2 FQNNGV. V lost 3 bases, J lost 8 bases, and 16 bases lay in between. The CDR3 loop reads CASSFNEGGLGYTF. CDR3 nucleotide sequence: TGTGCCAGCAGCTTTAATGAAGGGGGTTTGGGCTACACCTTC.

This clone showed up just a few times. This CDR3 reads CASSPSGSSYEQYF. In DNA form, the CDR3 reads TGTGCCAGCAGCCCTAGCGGGAGCTCCTACGAGCAGTACTTC. The V call is TRBV3-1 (or the pseudogene TRBV3-2), the J call TRBJ2-7; TRBD2 matches 10 bases. CDR3 length: 14 residues. V lost 4 bases to trimming and J lost 0 bases; unmatched junction nucleotides: 0. Germline CDR1 is LGHDT and CDR2 is YNNKEL (reference sequence).

V and J are TRBV6-5 and TRBJ2-7; D ambiguous. Trimming took off 6 bases at V and 3 bases at J, with 12 bases between the two ends. Germline V lookup: CDR1 MNHEY, CDR2 SVGAGI. This CDR3 comprises 13 residues. The CDR3 DNA follows: TGTGCCAGCAGAGGCCACACGGACTACGAGCAGTACTTC. Encoded protein: CASRGHTDYEQYF.

J is TRBJ2-3 and V is TRBV7-2, with a weak D call TRBD2 (6 bases). The length of the CDR3 is 12 residues. V was shortened by 3 bases and J by 6 bases, with 7 bases between the two germline ends. The germline V gene encodes CDR1 SGHTA and CDR2 FQGNSA. CDR3 coding DNA: TGTGCCAGCAGCTTTGCGGGGGATACGCAGTATTTT. Translation: CASSFAGDTQYF.

The chain is built from TRBV9 and TRBJ2-7, with D tentatively TRBD1 (6 bases). Germline CDR1 is SGDLS and CDR2 is YYNGEE. With 0 bases removed from V and 3 bases from J, the gap between germline ends came to 10 bases. The CDR3 is made up of 14 amino acids. CDR3 sequence (DNA): TGTGCCAGCAGCGTAGCCCAGGGGAGCTACGAGCAGTACTTC. Its translation is CASSVAQGSYEQYF. The variable domain in full, with the rest retrieved from reference TRBV9 and TRBJ2-7, is DSGVTQTPKHLITATGQRVTLRCSPRSGDLSVYWYQQSLDQGLQFLIQYYNGEERAKGNILERFSAQQFPDLHSELNLSSLELGDSALYFCASSVAQGSYEQYFGPGTRLTVT.

This clone was seen at least ten times. CDR3 residues: CASSRLNTEAFF. The CDR3, as DNA: TGTGCCAGCTCCCGCTTGAACACTGAAGCTTTCTTT. The chain is built from TRBV18 and TRBJ1-1; D gene ambiguous. Germline V gene data show CDR1 as KGHSH and CDR2 as LQKENI. V lost 6 bases and J lost 0, with 5 bases in between. This CDR3 region has 12 residues.

The genes are TRBV27 and TRBJ2-3, with D possibly TRBD1 on 5 matching bases. The CDR3 is made up of 14 amino acids. V was clipped by 6 bases and J by 0 bases, with 10 bases between them. From germline, CDR1 is MNHEY and CDR2 SMNVEV (reference sequence). CDR3 residues: CASSRQTSTDTQYF. The CDR3 DNA follows: TGTGCCAGCAGCCGACAGACTAGCACAGATACGCAGTATTTT.

V and J are TRBV7-2 and TRBJ1-5, with a possible D match to TRBD1 (5 bases). CDR3 size: 14 residues. Trimming took 1 base from V and 6 from J, leaving 10 bases between them. Germline V gives CDR1 SGHTA, CDR2 FQGNSA. CDR3 protein: CASSLVGGGQPQHF. For the CDR3, the DNA is TGTGCCAGCAGCTTAGTGGGGGGGGGTCAGCCCCAGCATTTT.